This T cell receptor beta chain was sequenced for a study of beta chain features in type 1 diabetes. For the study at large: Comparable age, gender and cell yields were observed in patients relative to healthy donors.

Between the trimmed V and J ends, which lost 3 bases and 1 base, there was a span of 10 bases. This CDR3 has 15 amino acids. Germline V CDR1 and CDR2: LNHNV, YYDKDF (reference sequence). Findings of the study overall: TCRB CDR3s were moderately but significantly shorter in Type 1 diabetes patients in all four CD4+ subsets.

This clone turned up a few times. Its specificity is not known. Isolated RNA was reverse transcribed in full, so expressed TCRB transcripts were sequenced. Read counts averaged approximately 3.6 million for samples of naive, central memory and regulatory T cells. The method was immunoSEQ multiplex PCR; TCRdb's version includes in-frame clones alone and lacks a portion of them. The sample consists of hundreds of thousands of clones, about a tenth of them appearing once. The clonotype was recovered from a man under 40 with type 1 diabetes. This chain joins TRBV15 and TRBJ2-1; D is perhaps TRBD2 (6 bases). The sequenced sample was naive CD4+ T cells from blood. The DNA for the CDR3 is TGTGCCACCAGCAGTTGGGACTTGTCCTACAATGAGCAGTTCTTC. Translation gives CATSSWDLSYNEQFF.